This T cell receptor beta chain was identified in a study of CD8+CD57+ T cells in acquired aplastic anemia. Study-level findings and limits: Patients and healthy controls showed no significant CD8+ Simpson's diversity difference.

CD8+CD57+ cell expansion had been shown by flow cytometry in patients chosen for sequencing. This clonotype was counted at least ten times. What it recognizes is unknown. The template for TCR beta VDJ and CDR3 sequence profiling was genomic DNA. TCRdb redid the calling of the reads with MiXCR, one entry per CDR3 protein. The data hold about 160,000 distinct CDR3 sequences, with roughly 50% observed a single time. The CDR3 extends over 14 amino acids. V lost 3 bases to trimming and J lost 8 bases, with 16 bases between them. The chain joins TRBV12-3 or TRBV12-4 to TRBJ1-2, with D possibly matching TRBD1 (6 bases). Sequenced: sorted CD4+, CD8+, or CD8+CD57+ T cells (not recorded which) from PBMCs. The receptor's source is a human donor with aplastic anemia. The chain's CDR3 is CASSFEGGASGYTF. The CDR3 region has the DNA TGTGCCAGCAGTTTCGAAGGGGGGGCGTCGGGCTACACCTTC.